This T cell receptor beta chain was documented in a study of T-cell memory formation after mild COVID-19. Study-level findings and limits: Some SARS-CoV-2-responding clones were already detected in memory before infection.

Ten or more counts support this clonotype. Antigen: not known. Each CDR3 protein gets one entry after TCRdb re-called the 5' RACE reads with MiXCR. The sample consists of hundreds of thousands of distinct CDR3 sequences, around 15% of them appearing once. The CDR3 has 16 amino acids. CDR1 is SGHTA and CDR2 is FQGNSA in the germline V gene. The germline V and J ends were trimmed by 2 bases and 2 bases, with 13 bases remaining between them. The sequenced sample consisted of PBMCs or a T cell subset sorted from them (not recorded which). The TCR comes from a man younger than 30 who had mild COVID-19 (a few samples of this study predate the infection). Cell type and time point are not known. The chain couples TRBV7-2 to TRBJ2-1; D may be TRBD1 (6 bases). CDR3 DNA sequence: TGTGCCAGCAGCTTATTGCTAGGGGGTCCCTACAATGAGCAGTTCTTC. Translation gives CASSLLLGGPYNEQFF.